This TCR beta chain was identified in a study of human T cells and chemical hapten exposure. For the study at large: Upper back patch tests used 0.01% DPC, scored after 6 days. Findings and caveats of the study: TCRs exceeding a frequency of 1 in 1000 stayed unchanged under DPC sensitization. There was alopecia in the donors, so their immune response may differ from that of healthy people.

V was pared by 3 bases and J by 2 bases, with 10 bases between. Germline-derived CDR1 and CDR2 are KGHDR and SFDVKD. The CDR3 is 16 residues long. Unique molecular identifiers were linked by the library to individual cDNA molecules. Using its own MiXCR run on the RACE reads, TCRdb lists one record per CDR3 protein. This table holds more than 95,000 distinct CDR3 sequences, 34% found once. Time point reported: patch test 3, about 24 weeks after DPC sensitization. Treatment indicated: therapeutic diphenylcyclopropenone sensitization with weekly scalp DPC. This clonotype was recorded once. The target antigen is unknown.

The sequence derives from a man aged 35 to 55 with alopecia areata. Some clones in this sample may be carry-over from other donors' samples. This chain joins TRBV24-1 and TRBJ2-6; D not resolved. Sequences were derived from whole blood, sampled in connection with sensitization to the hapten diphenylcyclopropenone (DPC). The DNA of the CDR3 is TGTGCCACCAGTGATCCCCCCCGGGCTGGGGCCAACGTCCTGACTTTC. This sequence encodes CATSDPPRAGANVLTF.